Described below is a single T cell receptor beta chain sequence and its context. Produced via immunoSEQ multiplex PCR; TCRdb's table is partial and in-frame only. The sample shows approximately 30,000 clones, 90% to 95% of them seen only once. The sample is drawn from a study of blood T cell repertoires in COVID-19. The CDR3 extends over 15 amino acids. The V and J ends lost 7 bases and 5 bases respectively, with 18 bases between them. CDR1 is LNHNV, CDR2 YYDKDF, per germline (reference sequence). V and J are TRBV15 and TRBJ2-1; the D gene is possibly TRBD1 (5 bases). The TCR comes from a human donor with active COVID-19. The donor label of this sample is uncertain. The sequenced material came from peripheral blood. CDR3 DNA sequence: TGTGCCACCACCCTTGGGGTCGACAGCGACAATGAGCAGTTCTTC. Residues: CATTLGVDSDNEQFF.